The next 30 T cell receptor beta chains were all read from a single sample in a study of cytomegalovirus exposure and HLA in healthy donors. The primer mix had 60 Vbeta and 13 Jbeta primers. TCRdb keeps only in-frame clones here, not all; method: immunoSEQ multiplex PCR. The table records roughly 200,000 clones, 77% of them present only once. The sample taken for sequencing was PBMCs. All receptors come from a woman between 55 and 75 years old in good health and CMV-seropositive.

The gene calls are TRBV10-3 and TRBJ2-1; TRBD2 matches at 16 bases. There are 18 residues in the CDR3. Trimming at V came to 4 bases and at J to 0 bases, leaving 3 bases not matched to a gene. Germline V gene sequence: CDR1 ENHRY, CDR2 SYGVKD. CDR3 coding DNA: TGTGCCATCAGTGCGGGACTAGCGGGAGGGGCCTCCTACAATGAGCAGTTCTTC. It yields the protein CAISAGLAGGASYNEQFF.

This clone was counted a few times. The genes are TRBV6-5 and TRBJ2-3; TRBD2 matches 8 bases. V lost 2 bases, J lost 1 base, and 2 bases stayed unmatched. This CDR3 is built from 15 residues. Germline V gives CDR1 MNHEY, CDR2 SVGAGI. The CDR3: CASSYPGGGTDTQYF. The CDR3 DNA reads as TGTGCCAGCAGTTACCCCGGGGGGGGCACAGATACGCAGTATTTT.

This clone was recorded only once. At one end, the junction sequence differs from germline, possibly due to a read error. The chain recombines TRBV4-2 with TRBJ2-5; tentative D call: TRBD1 (5 bases). The germline V gene encodes CDR1 LGHNA and CDR2 YNFKEQ. The CDR3 has 15 residues. For the CDR3, the DNA is TGTGCCAGCAGCGACAGTTGGAGTAGACAAGAGACCCGGTACTTC. Amino acids: CASSDSWSRQETRYF.

This rearrangement joins TRBV19 to TRBJ1-1, with 7 bases aligning to TRBD1. Germline values: CDR1 LNHDA, CDR2 SQIVND (reference sequence). This CDR3 has 15 residues. V shed 4 bases, J shed 0 bases, and the junction held 5 bases outside the gene matches. The CDR3 DNA is TGTGCCAGTAGTACCCAACAGGGGATGAACACTGAAGCTTTCTTT. It yields the protein CASSTQQGMNTEAFF.

The chain links TRBV7-2 to TRBJ2-2; a weak D match, TRBD1 (6 bases). CDR3 length: 14 residues. CDR1 and CDR2 (germline): SGHTA, FQGNSA. V was clipped by 7 bases and J by 3 bases, with 12 bases between them. The CDR3 spells CASTRGQHTGELFF. The DNA of the CDR3 is TGTGCCAGCACAAGAGGACAGCACACCGGGGAGCTGTTTTTT. The variable domain in full, with the rest retrieved from reference TRBV7-2 and TRBJ2-2, is GAGVSQSPSNKVTEKGKDVELRCDPISGHTALYWYRQSLGQGLEFLIYFQGNSAPDKSGLPSDRFSAERTGGSVSTLTIQRTQQEDSAVYLCASTRGQHTGELFFGEGSRLTVL.

V and J are TRBV6-5 and TRBJ2-7, with 10 bases identical to TRBD1. The ends lost 0 bases at V and 2 bases at J; junction bases unmatched: 4. Germline assignment: CDR1 MNHEY and CDR2 SVGAGI. The CDR3 covers 16 residues. The CDR3 sequence: CASSYSSGQGAYEQYF. CDR3 DNA sequence: TGTGCCAGCAGTTACTCGAGTGGACAGGGGGCCTACGAGCAGTACTTC.

The chain recombines TRBV7-3 with TRBJ1-5; D is perhaps TRBD1 (5 bases). Trimming took 4 bases from V and 0 from J, leaving 13 bases between them. This CDR3 region has 16 residues. Germline V gene sequence: CDR1 SGHTA, CDR2 FQGTGA. CDR3 loop: CASSYDSLYSNQPQHF. The DNA of the CDR3 is TGTGCCAGCAGCTATGACAGCCTCTATAGCAATCAGCCCCAGCATTTT.

This sequence joins TRBV7-2 and TRBJ2-5; the D is unclear. The germline gives CDR1 SGHTA, CDR2 FQGNSA. Trimming pared 5 bases from V and 2 bases from J, leaving 9 bases between. CDR3 length: 13 amino acids. The CDR3 loop reads CASSIGFQETQYF. For the CDR3, the DNA is TGTGCCAGCAGCATCGGGTTTCAAGAGACCCAGTACTTC.

With respect to this clone: A read error may account for a junction end that differs from germline. The chain is built from TRBV5-1 and TRBJ2-6; TRBD1 might be the D (5 bases). From germline, CDR1 is SGHRS and CDR2 YFSETQ. The CDR3 consists of 15 residues. CDR3 sequence reads: CASKNPRPGANGLTF. The CDR3 bases are TGCGCCAGCAAGAATCCGCGGCCTGGGGCCAACGGCCTGACTTTC.

This clone has more than one count but fewer than ten. This chain joins TRBV7-3 and TRBJ2-2, with 12 bases matching TRBD2. The germline CDR1 and CDR2 sequences are SGHTA and FQGTGA. After removal of 4 bases from V and 4 bases from J, the junction contained 1 base not matched to a gene. This CDR3 has 15 residues. The CDR3 bases are TGTGCCAGCAGCTCTAGCGGGGGGGTCACCGGGGAGCTGTTTTTT. This encodes CASSSSGGVTGELFF.

This chain uses TRBV9 with TRBJ2-6; 7 nucleotides match TRBD1. Germline trimming cut 7 bases from V and 1 base from J; bases unmatched to any gene: 14. There are 18 residues in the CDR3. CDR1 is SGDLS, CDR2 YYNGEE, per germline. The CDR3 loop is CASQTSGTANSGANVLTF. The CDR3 region has the DNA TGTGCCAGCCAGACCTCCGGGACAGCCAATTCTGGGGCCAACGTCCTGACTTTC.

The J gene is TRBJ2-3, the V gene TRBV7-2; 8 bases map to TRBD1. Germline CDR1 and CDR2: SGHTA and FQGNSA. The V and J ends lost 5 bases and 5 bases, in that order; junction bases with no gene match: 6. This CDR3 has 14 amino acids. The CDR3 loop is CASSQLTGVDTQYF. The DNA of the CDR3 is TGTGCCAGCAGCCAACTGACAGGGGTAGATACGCAGTATTTT.

This clone showed up just once. CDR3 sequence: CASSSTLGLPKTYNEQFF. The CDR3 nucleotides read TGCGCCAGCAGCTCTACCCTTGGACTTCCGAAAACGTACAATGAGCAGTTCTTC. V gene TRBV5-1 combines with J gene TRBJ2-1, with D maybe TRBD2 (5 bases). CDR3 length equals 18 residues. With 3 bases removed from V and 4 bases from J, the gap between germline ends came to 23 bases. Germline V gene data show CDR1 as SGHRS and CDR2 as YFSETQ. The whole variable domain, filled in from reference TRBV5-1 and TRBJ2-1, reads KAGVTQTPRYLIKTRGQQVTLSCSPISGHRSVSWYQQTPGQGLQFLFEYFSETQRNKGNFPGRFSGRQFSNSRSEMNVSTLELGDSALYLCASSSTLGLPKTYNEQFFGPGTRLTVL.

The V gene is TRBV30, the J gene TRBJ2-3; 10 bases fit TRBD2. The CDR3 contains 16 residues. CDR1 and CDR2 (germline): GTSNPN, SVGIG (reference sequence). V dropped 1 base and J dropped 6; count of bases not matched to a gene: 10. CDR3: CAWSGGLAGVTDTQYF. CDR3 DNA sequence: TGTGCCTGGAGTGGGGGCCTAGCGGGAGTAACTGATACGCAGTATTTT.

This chain links TRBV7-9 with TRBJ2-1; TRBD2 matches at 9 bases. With V trimmed by 3 bases and J by 9 bases, 6 bases remained unmatched. CDR3 size: 14 residues. Germline lookup yields CDR1 SEHNR and CDR2 FQNEAQ (reference sequence). CDR3 nucleotide sequence: TGTGCCAGCAGCTTCGGCGGGAGGGCCGGTGAGCAGTTCTTC. Translating it yields CASSFGGRAGEQFF.

The gene calls are TRBV29-1 and TRBJ2-5; 9 nucleotides line up with TRBD1. Looked up from germline, CDR1 is SQVTM and CDR2 is ANQGSEA. This CDR3 region has 14 residues. Trimming removed 7 bases from V and 5 bases from J; junction bases left unmatched: 11. This chain's CDR3 is CSADRGTGLETQYF. The DNA of the CDR3 is TGCAGCGCCGACCGCGGGACAGGGTTGGAGACCCAGTACTTC. The variable domain in full, completed from reference TRBV29-1 and TRBJ2-5, reads SAVISQKPSRDICQRGTSLTIQCQVDSQVTMMFWYRQQPGQSLTLIATANQGSEATYESGFVIDKFPISRPNLTFSTLTVSNMSPEDSSIYLCSADRGTGLETQYFGPGTRLLVL.

The chain combines TRBV7-2 with TRBJ2-1; 7 bases are a match to TRBD1. CDR1 and CDR2 from the germline V gene are SGHTA and FQGNSA. The CDR3 sequence is 14 residues long. V lost 11 bases and J lost 5; bases outside the gene matches: 12. The CDR3 region is CACAQQGMNNEQFF. The CDR3, as DNA: TGTGCCTGCGCACAACAGGGGATGAACAATGAGCAGTTCTTC.

V gene TRBV27 combines with J gene TRBJ1-5; 7 bases line up with TRBD1. This CDR3 comprises 13 residues. Germline V gene data show CDR1 as MNHEY and CDR2 as SMNVEV (reference sequence). After removal of 6 bases from V and 6 bases from J, the junction contained 5 bases not matched to a gene. For the CDR3, the DNA is TGTGCCAGCAGACCGACAGGGTTTCAGCCCCAGCATTTT. Translating gives CASRPTGFQPQHF.

The genes are TRBV9 and TRBJ1-5, with a weak D call TRBD1 (5 bases). The CDR3 is 15 residues long. Germline CDR1 SGDLS, CDR2 YYNGEE. V was clipped by 0 bases and J by 3 bases, with 10 bases between them. CDR3 in DNA: TGTGCCAGCAGCGTAGGGGGCAGATCCAATCAGCCCCAGCATTTT. As protein: CASSVGGRSNQPQHF.

The chain uses TRBV28 and TRBJ1-5; tentatively, D is TRBD1 (5 bases). There are 16 residues in the CDR3. The V end was cut by 2 bases, the J end by 0 bases, with 11 bases between. Germline loops: CDR1 MDHEN, CDR2 SYDVKM. The CDR3 reads CASSLPDRLSNQPQHF. The CDR3 region has the DNA TGTGCCAGCAGTTTACCCGACAGACTTAGCAATCAGCCCCAGCATTTT. The full variable domain, completed using reference TRBV28 and TRBJ1-5, is DVKVTQSSRYLVKRTGEKVFLECVQDMDHENMFWYRQDPGLGLRLIYFSYDVKMKEKGDIPEGYSVSREKKERFSLILESASTNQTSMYLCASSLPDRLSNQPQHFGDGTRLSIL.

The chain employs TRBV5-3 and TRBJ2-7; TRBD1 matches 7 bases. TRBV5-3 is filed as an ORF, its function uncertain. The V gene end was trimmed by 3 bases and the J gene end by 2 bases; junction bases not matched to a gene: 5. This CDR3 is 14 amino acids long. CDR3 sequence reads: CARSCGQEPYEQYF. The DNA for the CDR3 is TGTGCCAGAAGCTGCGGACAGGAACCCTACGAGCAGTACTTC.

The count of this clone is one. The rearrangement links TRBV5-1 to TRBJ2-1; TRBD2 agrees at 7 bases. Germline V CDR1 and CDR2: SGHRS, YFSETQ. The CDR3 runs to 17 residues. Trimming removed 4 bases from V and 7 bases from J; junction bases left unmatched: 17. Here the CDR3 DNA reads TGCGCCAGCAGCGCGAACGCCGGACTAGGGTTTAAGAATGAGCAGTTCTTC. It yields the protein CASSANAGLGFKNEQFF.

The chain carries TRBV27 and TRBJ2-3, with 8 positions matching TRBD1. This CDR3 contains 15 residues. In germline, CDR1 is MNHEY, CDR2 SMNVEV (reference sequence). With V trimmed by 7 bases and J by 1 base, 7 bases remained unmatched. The CDR3 DNA reads TGTGCCAGCACTCGGACAGGGTCCCGCACAGATACGCAGTATTTT. Amino acids: CASTRTGSRTDTQYF.

This chain uses TRBV7-3 with TRBJ1-2; the D gene is possibly TRBD1 (6 bases). This CDR3 region has 12 residues. Trimming removed 5 bases at V and 10 bases at J, with 14 bases between. Germline assignment: CDR1 SGHTA and CDR2 FQGTGA. The CDR3 sequence is CASSPGAGPYTF. CDR3 nucleotides: TGTGCCAGCAGCCCAGGGGCCGGCCCCTACACCTTC.

This chain joins TRBV7-2 and TRBJ1-1; possibly TRBD1 for D (5 bases). The CDR3 totals 13 residues. Germline assignment: CDR1 SGHTA and CDR2 FQGNSA. Trimming removed 4 bases at V and 2 bases at J, with 8 bases between. CDR3 in amino acids: CASSSDSNTEAFF. The CDR3, as DNA: TGTGCCAGCAGCTCCGACAGCAACACTGAAGCTTTCTTT.

The chain joins TRBV9 to TRBJ2-1; possibly TRBD2 for D (5 bases). Deletions cut 7 bases from V and 4 bases from J, with 12 bases between. The CDR3 runs 13 residues. Germline CDR1 reads SGDLS; CDR2 reads YYNGEE. This CDR3 reads CASGERTYNEQFF. The CDR3 region has the DNA TGTGCCAGCGGAGAGCGGACTTACAATGAGCAGTTCTTC. The variable domain in full, with the rest retrieved from reference TRBV9 and TRBJ2-1, is DSGVTQTPKHLITATGQRVTLRCSPRSGDLSVYWYQQSLDQGLQFLIQYYNGEERAKGNILERFSAQQFPDLHSELNLSSLELGDSALYFCASGERTYNEQFFGPGTRLTVL.

The rearrangement joins TRBV5-6 to TRBJ1-1; D is undetermined. Germline V gene data show CDR1 as SGHDT and CDR2 as YYEEEE. Trimming removed 1 base at V and 0 bases at J, with 10 bases between. CDR3 length: 15 residues. Here the CDR3 DNA reads TGTGCCAGCAGCTTGAGAGTCGCGGTGAACACTGAAGCTTTCTTT. It yields the protein CASSLRVAVNTEAFF.

The V call is TRBV6-1, the J call TRBJ2-7, with 14 bases matching TRBD2. CDR1 and CDR2 from the germline V gene are MNHNS and SASEGT. The CDR3 has 15 amino acids. The ends lost 4 bases at V and 7 bases at J; junction bases unmatched: 6. The CDR3 reads CASSAGLAGVGEQYF. The DNA of the CDR3 is TGTGCCAGCAGTGCGGGACTAGCGGGAGTGGGTGAGCAGTACTTC.

The chain links TRBV28 to TRBJ1-5; D gene unclear. The germline V and J ends were trimmed by 6 bases and 4 bases, with 16 bases remaining between them. The CDR3 consists of 15 residues. Germline V lookup: CDR1 MDHEN, CDR2 SYDVKM. CDR3 protein: CASSFPERVNQPQHF. CDR3 DNA: TGTGCCAGCAGCTTCCCGGAGAGGGTTAATCAGCCCCAGCATTTT.

The rearrangement links TRBV7-9 to TRBJ1-6; tentatively, D is TRBD1 (5 bases). Trimming pared 5 bases from V and 9 bases from J, leaving 11 bases between. CDR3 size: 13 residues. Per germline, CDR1 SEHNR and CDR2 FQNEAQ (reference sequence). The CDR3 DNA is TGTGCCAGCAGCCCTTCGGGGGGTTCACCCCTCCACTTT. Residues: CASSPSGGSPLHF.